These 25 T cell receptor beta chains were all obtained from the same sample, sequenced in a study of blood T cell repertoires in COVID-19. Assay used: immunoSEQ multiplex PCR; TCRdb lists only in-frame clones, some missing. The table records 250,000 or so clones, about 88% of them present only once. Sequenced input: peripheral blood. The receptors were sampled from a woman in her seventies with active or convalescent COVID-19.

This clone was seen a handful of times. This chain connects TRBV2 to TRBJ1-5; no firm D call. Per germline, CDR1 SNHLY and CDR2 FYNNEI. This CDR3 has 14 residues. V lost 6 bases, J lost 1 base, and 10 bases lay in between. In DNA form, the CDR3 reads TGTGCCAGCAGGAGGACTGACAGCAATCAGCCCCAGCATTTT. It yields the protein CASRRTDSNQPQHF.

V gene TRBV5-1 combines with J gene TRBJ1-3, with unresolved D. Trimming cost V 2 bases and J 4 bases, with 10 bases left between them. The CDR3 loop spans 14 amino acids. Per the germline V gene, CDR1 is SGHRS and CDR2 is YFSETQ. The CDR3, as DNA: TGCGCCAGCAGCTTCGCCGGGAGGGGAAACACCATATATTTT. It encodes CASSFAGRGNTIYF.

The V gene is TRBV27, the J gene TRBJ2-7, with D possibly matching TRBD2 (6 bases). The CDR3 extends over 12 amino acids. V was clipped by 6 bases and J by 5 bases, with 11 bases between them. CDR1 is MNHEY, CDR2 SMNVEV, per germline (reference sequence). CDR3 amino acids: CASSEGRHEQYF. The CDR3 region has the DNA TGTGCCAGCAGCGAGGGGAGGCACGAGCAGTACTTC.

CDR3 amino acids: CASSPPSVTEAFF. CDR3 coding DNA: TGTGCCAGCTCACCTCCGTCTGTCACTGAAGCTTTCTTT. The chain recombines TRBV18 with TRBJ1-1; unclear D gene. This CDR3 is built from 13 residues. V gave up 3 bases and J gave up 4 bases, with 9 bases separating them. CDR1 and CDR2 (germline): KGHSH, LQKENI.

The genes are TRBV7-2 and TRBJ1-5; no reliable D call. This CDR3 has 14 amino acids. Trimming stripped 1 base from V and 4 bases from J, with 8 bases between. The germline V gene has CDR1 SGHTA and CDR2 FQGNSA. The CDR3: CASSLVSVNQPQHF. The CDR3 DNA follows: TGTGCCAGCAGCTTAGTATCGGTAAATCAGCCCCAGCATTTT.

The CDR3 DNA reads TGTGCCAGCAGTCCATCAGGGGCCAACTATGGCTACACCTTC. It is translated as CASSPSGANYGYTF. This chain joins TRBV2 and TRBJ1-2, with TRBD1 as a possible D gene (6 bases). Germline values: CDR1 SNHLY, CDR2 FYNNEI. V lost 5 bases and J lost 2, with 12 bases in between. There are 14 residues in the CDR3. The whole variable domain, filled in from reference TRBV2 and TRBJ1-2, reads EPEVTQTPSHQVTQMGQEVILRCVPISNHLYFYWYRQILGQKVEFLVSFYNNEISEKSEIFDDQFSVERPDGSNFTLKIRSTKLEDSAMYFCASSPSGANYGYTFGSGTRLTVV.

This clone was found once. DNA for the CDR3: TGTGCCAGCAGCACCCGGGGCTCGGGAGCAACTAATGAAAAACTGTTTTTT. Its translation: CASSTRGSGATNEKLFF. V usage is TRBV7-9 and J usage is TRBJ1-4, with TRBD1 as a possible D gene (5 bases). Germline V gives CDR1 SEHNR, CDR2 FQNEAQ (reference sequence). The ends were cut back, 5 bases at V and 0 bases at J, with 16 bases in the middle. The CDR3 has 17 residues.

The rearrangement joins TRBV6-5 to TRBJ1-1; D might be TRBD1 (5 bases). The germline V and J ends were trimmed by 7 bases and 1 base, with 13 bases remaining between them. The CDR3 extends over 14 amino acids. The germline gives CDR1 MNHEY, CDR2 SVGAGI. The CDR3 loop reads CASTQGVRNTEAFF. DNA of the CDR3: TGTGCCAGCACCCAAGGGGTCCGGAACACTGAAGCTTTCTTT.

This sequence joins TRBV9 and TRBJ2-2; tentatively, D is TRBD2 (6 bases). Germline V gene data show CDR1 as SGDLS and CDR2 as YYNGEE. This CDR3 is built from 14 residues. Trimming took off 2 bases at V and 6 bases at J, with 11 bases between the two ends. The CDR3 loop is CASSVRGVAGELFF. The CDR3, as DNA: TGTGCCAGCAGCGTGCGGGGAGTGGCCGGGGAGCTGTTTTTT.

This sequence joins TRBV7-8 and TRBJ1-4; 8 bases agree with TRBD1. With 5 bases clipped from V and 8 bases from J, the junction kept 13 bases outside the gene matches. Germline assignment: CDR1 SGHVS and CDR2 FQNEAQ. The CDR3 runs to 16 residues. The CDR3 sequence: CASSPRTGQGGEKLFF. The CDR3 bases are TGTGCCAGCAGCCCCCGCACCGGACAGGGTGGGGAAAAACTGTTTTTT. The variable domain in full, completed from reference TRBV7-8 and TRBJ1-4, reads GAGVSQSPRYKVAKRGQDVALRCDPISGHVSLFWYQQALGQGPEFLTYFQNEAQLDKSGLPSDRFFAERPEGSVSTLKIQRTQQEDSAVYLCASSPRTGQGGEKLFFGSGTQLSVL.

The chain uses TRBV7-9 and TRBJ1-5; TRBD1 aligns across 9 bases. The CDR3 runs to 15 residues. Looked up from germline, CDR1 is SEHNR and CDR2 is FQNEAQ (reference sequence). The V gene end was trimmed by 3 bases and the J gene end by 5 bases; junction bases not matched to a gene: 5. The CDR3 nucleotides read TGTGCCAGCAGCTTTGGGGACAGGGTTCATCAGCCCCAGCATTTT. It specifies CASSFGDRVHQPQHF. Supplemented by reference TRBV7-9 and TRBJ1-5, the full variable domain reads DTGVSQNPRHKITKRGQNVTFRCDPISEHNRLYWYRQTLGQGPEFLTYFQNEAQLEKSRLLSDRFSAERPKGSFSTLEIQRTEQGDSAMYLCASSFGDRVHQPQHFGDGTRLSIL.

The chain links TRBV7-3 to TRBJ2-3; unclear D gene. The germline V gene encodes CDR1 SGHTA and CDR2 FQGTGA. V was clipped by 5 bases and J by 5 bases, with 17 bases between them. The CDR3 extends over 15 amino acids. The CDR3 loop reads CASSRDGFRGDTQYF. The DNA for the CDR3 is TGTGCCAGCAGCCGAGACGGGTTTAGAGGAGATACGCAGTATTTT.

There are a few counts of this clone. This chain joins TRBV9 and TRBJ1-6; TRBD1 agrees at 9 bases. CDR1 and CDR2 from the germline V gene are SGDLS and YYNGEE. This CDR3 has 12 residues. With V trimmed by 7 bases and J by 8 bases, 1 base remained unmatched. CDR3: CASRTGDSPLHF. The DNA of the CDR3 is TGTGCCAGCCGGACAGGGGATTCACCCCTCCACTTT.

The chain links TRBV24-1 to TRBJ1-5; the match to TRBD1 covers 7 bases. Germline assignment: CDR1 KGHDR and CDR2 SFDVKD. Trimming cost V 3 bases and J 4 bases; bases outside gene matches: 8. This CDR3 is 16 amino acids long. The chain's CDR3 is CATSDQQGRTNQPQHF. In nucleotides, the CDR3 is TGTGCCACCAGTGATCAACAGGGGAGAACAAATCAGCCCCAGCATTTT.

This clone came up once. V gene TRBV6-5 combines with J gene TRBJ2-6; unclear D gene. V was cut by 7 bases and J by 3 bases, with 7 bases left in between. The CDR3 spans 13 residues. Per germline, CDR1 MNHEY and CDR2 SVGAGI. The CDR3 protein is CASTKSGANVLTF. As DNA, the CDR3 is TGTGCCAGCACCAAGAGTGGGGCCAACGTCCTGACTTTC.

This chain links TRBV7-2 with TRBJ1-2; TRBD1 agrees at 7 bases. In germline, CDR1 is SGHTA, CDR2 FQGNSA. The CDR3 contains 15 residues. V dropped 5 bases and J dropped 0; count of bases not matched to a gene: 6. CDR3 coding DNA: TGTGCCAGCAGCGCTCACCAGGGGGCTAACTATGGCTACACCTTC. Encoded protein: CASSAHQGANYGYTF.

For the CDR3, the DNA is TGTGCCAGCGCTAAATTCCACGAGCAGTACTTC. Amino acids: CASAKFHEQYF. The genes are TRBV12-3 or TRBV12-4 and TRBJ2-7; D unclear. This CDR3 spans 11 amino acids. Between the trimmed V and J ends, which lost 8 bases and 5 bases, there was a span of 10 bases.

This clone was seen a handful of times. V gene TRBV7-9 combines with J gene TRBJ1-2; 9 bases are shared with TRBD1. This CDR3 contains 14 residues. J lost 8 bases, V lost 2 bases, and 6 bases had no gene match. Germline lookup yields CDR1 SEHNR and CDR2 FQNEAQ (reference sequence). The CDR3 DNA reads as TGTGCCAGCAGCTTACTGACAGGGGGGTACGGCTACACCTTC. Encoded protein: CASSLLTGGYGYTF.

CDR3 nucleotide sequence: TGTGCCAGCAGCTCACCCAGGGTGGCGGGGGAAGGTGAGCAGTACTTC. It is translated as CASSSPRVAGEGEQYF. This chain uses TRBV7-2 with TRBJ2-7; 7 bases agree with TRBD2. CDR3 size: 16 residues. CDR1 is SGHTA, CDR2 FQGNSA, per germline. V shed 4 bases, J shed 7 bases, and the junction held 16 bases outside the gene matches. Together with reference TRBV7-2 and TRBJ2-7, the CDR3 gives the full variable domain: GAGVSQSPSNKVTEKGKDVELRCDPISGHTALYWYRQSLGQGLEFLIYFQGNSAPDKSGLPSDRFSAERTGGSVSTLTIQRTQQEDSAVYLCASSSPRVAGEGEQYFGPGTRLTVT.

CDR3 residues: CASTWPGQKTSNALTDTQYF. The CDR3 bases are TGTGCCAGCACATGGCCGGGACAGAAAACCTCAAACGCTCTCACAGATACGCAGTATTTT. The genes are TRBV2 and TRBJ2-3; TRBD1 matches 7 bases. Per the germline V gene, CDR1 is SNHLY and CDR2 is FYNNEI. The CDR3 sequence is 20 residues long. The V segment lost 7 bases and the J segment 2 bases; nucleotides outside the gene matches: 24.

The rearrangement links TRBV6-2 or TRBV6-3 to TRBJ2-3; 9 bases match TRBD1. The germline gives CDR1 MNHEY, CDR2 SVGEGT. The CDR3 spans 18 residues. Trimming cost V 2 bases and J 2 bases; bases outside gene matches: 11. CDR3 bases: TGTGCCAGCAGTTACCCCACGGGACAGGGATCAAACACAGATACGCAGTATTTT. It yields the protein CASSYPTGQGSNTDTQYF.

A few counts support this clone. This chain connects TRBV7-2 to TRBJ2-1; 14 nucleotides line up with TRBD2. CDR1 SGHTA and CDR2 FQGNSA come from the germline V gene. V was pared by 0 bases and J by 0 bases, with 4 bases of the junction left unmatched. The CDR3 totals 19 residues. The DNA of the CDR3 is TGTGCCAGCAGCTTAGCGAGACTAGCGGGGGGGACCTCCTACAATGAGCAGTTCTTC. It specifies CASSLARLAGGTSYNEQFF.

This chain joins TRBV19 and TRBJ2-3; a weak D match, TRBD1 (6 bases). Trimming pared 2 bases from V and 5 bases from J, leaving 20 bases between. CDR3 length: 17 residues. Germline V gene lookup returns CDR1 LNHDA and CDR2 SQIVND (reference sequence). The CDR3 bases are TGTGCCAGTAGTATAATTTCAGGGGATATTTTCGGAGATACGCAGTATTTT. It encodes CASSIISGDIFGDTQYF.

The genes are TRBV19 and TRBJ1-4; D uncertain. With 4 bases removed from V and 5 bases from J, the gap between germline ends came to 5 bases. The germline CDR1 and CDR2 sequences are LNHDA and SQIVND (reference sequence). This CDR3 region has 12 residues. CDR3 DNA: TGTGCCAGTAGTACCGGGAATGAAAAACTGTTTTTT. Protein: CASSTGNEKLFF.

The chain has TRBV9 and TRBJ2-1, with D possibly TRBD1 on 6 matching bases. Germline lookup yields CDR1 SGDLS and CDR2 YYNGEE. V was cut by 3 bases and J by 4 bases, with 11 bases left in between. The CDR3 covers 14 residues. The CDR3 loop reads CASSARDTYNEQFF. The DNA for the CDR3 is TGTGCCAGCAGCGCCCGGGACACATACAATGAGCAGTTCTTC.